This entry concerns a single T cell receptor (beta chain). This sample stems from a study of blood T cell repertoires in COVID-19. How the authors handled the data: Reference gene primers were amplified, and this amplification served to estimate nucleated cell counts. Assay: immunoSEQ multiplex PCR; the TCRdb copy retains only in-frame clones and omits some. From that table come the V and J calls and clone size; the DNA was used to work out D and trimming. The sample shows approximately 100,000 clones, roughly 82% of them seen only once. The receptor was isolated from a human donor in a cohort sampled during active COVID-19. Input material: peripheral blood.

The DNA of the CDR3 is TGTGCCATCCGTGGACAGGGAACTGAGCAGTTCTTC. It yields the protein CAIRGQGTEQFF. This sequence joins TRBV19 and TRBJ2-1; 8 positions match TRBD1. V trimming: 10 bases; J trimming: 9 bases; junction bases outside the gene matches: 8. The CDR3 runs 12 residues. Germline CDR1 LNHDA, CDR2 SQIVND (reference sequence).